What follows are 16 T cell receptor beta chains derived from one specimen sequenced in a study of cytomegalovirus exposure and HLA in healthy donors. Use of 60 Vbeta and 13 Jbeta primers characterized the PCR. Data came from immunoSEQ multiplex PCR; TCRdb stores just in-frame clones and leaves some out. Of 100,000 or so clones listed, approximately 82% are singletons. Sequences were obtained from PBMCs. The receptors stem from a woman between 18 and 29 years old in good health and CMV-seronegative.

J is TRBJ2-2 and V is TRBV6-5; D is ambiguous. The CDR3 consists of 14 residues. V shed 6 bases and J shed 1 base, with 9 bases lying between them. Germline V lookup: CDR1 MNHEY, CDR2 SVGAGI. This CDR3 reads CASRTLRNTGELFF. In nucleotides, the CDR3 is TGTGCCAGCAGAACGCTACGGAACACCGGGGAGCTGTTTTTT.

The genes are TRBV5-8 and TRBJ2-3; 9 bases match TRBD2. Germline CDR1 and CDR2: SGHTS and YDEGEE. Losses at the gene ends were 1 base for V and 1 base for J; bases not matched to a gene: 7. The CDR3 sequence is 17 residues long. Here the CDR3 reads CASSLRGLASRTDTQYF. CDR3 nucleotide sequence: TGTGCCAGCAGCTTGCGGGGACTAGCATCTCGCACAGATACGCAGTATTTT. Variable domain in full (rest from reference TRBV5-8 and TRBJ2-3): EAGVTQSPTHLIKTRGQQATLRCSPISGHTSVYWYQQALGLGLQFLLWYDEGEERNRGNFPPRFSGRQFPNYSSELNVNALELEDSALYLCASSLRGLASRTDTQYFGPGTRLTVL.

The chain carries TRBV30 and TRBJ1-4; perhaps TRBD1 as D (5 bases). Germline loops: CDR1 GTSNPN, CDR2 SVGIG (reference sequence). The CDR3 contains 14 residues. Trimming left V 3 bases short and J 7 bases short, with 15 bases between. The CDR3 DNA is TGTGCCTGGAGCCTCTCCAGGGAGGTTGAAAAACTGTTTTTT. Its translation is CAWSLSREVEKLFF. The whole variable domain, remainder taken from reference TRBV30 and TRBJ1-4, is SQTIHQWPATLVQPVGSPLSLECTVEGTSNPNLYWYRQAAGRGLQLLFYSVGIGQISSEVPQNLSASRPQDRQFILSSKKLLLSDSGFYLCAWSLSREVEKLFFGSGTQLSVL.

A single count supports this clone. The rearrangement uses TRBV7-9 and TRBJ2-1; 7 bases line up with TRBD2. Germline values: CDR1 SEHNR, CDR2 FQNEAQ (reference sequence). Unmatched junction bases numbered 9, after V lost 8 bases and J lost 5 bases. The CDR3 spans 14 residues. As DNA, the CDR3 is TGTGCCAGCCGCACTAGCGTAACGAACAATGAGCAGTTCTTC. This sequence encodes CASRTSVTNNEQFF.

The V and J genes are TRBV28 and TRBJ2-3; D might be TRBD2 (6 bases). Germline CDR1 is MDHEN and CDR2 is SYDVKM. V dropped 5 bases and J dropped 3 bases, with 9 bases sitting between them. This CDR3 has 13 residues. Written as DNA, the CDR3 is TGTGCCAGCAGTCCCGGGGGTACAGATACGCAGTATTTT. It encodes CASSPGGTDTQYF.

In its sample, this clone was seen a few times. This chain links TRBV7-2 with TRBJ2-1; TRBD2 matches 15 bases. The CDR3 covers 16 residues. The J segment lost 7 bases and the V segment lost 5 bases, leaving 6 bases of the junction unmatched. The V gene's germline CDR1 is SGHTA and CDR2 FQGNSA. The CDR3 sequence is CASSPHGLAGGNEQFF. The CDR3 nucleotides read TGTGCCAGCAGCCCCCACGGACTAGCGGGGGGGAATGAGCAGTTCTTC.

This clone was counted a few times. The chain joins TRBV19 to TRBJ1-1; a weak D match, TRBD1 (6 bases). V was pared by 3 bases and J by 0 bases, with 17 bases between. Per germline, CDR1 LNHDA and CDR2 SQIVND (reference sequence). This CDR3 is built from 17 residues. The CDR3 loop reads CASSIEPGDELNTEAFF. CDR3 in DNA: TGTGCCAGTAGTATTGAACCAGGGGACGAATTGAACACTGAAGCTTTCTTT.

V is TRBV19 and J is TRBJ2-3, with 9 bases fitting TRBD2. The germline CDR1 and CDR2 sequences are LNHDA and SQIVND (reference sequence). V trimming: 8 bases; J trimming: 3 bases; junction bases outside the gene matches: 12. The CDR3 loop spans 16 amino acids. The CDR3 DNA is TGTGCCAGTGGTTGGTTGAGCGGGGGGTTGACAGATACGCAGTATTTT. Its translation is CASGWLSGGLTDTQYF.

The gene calls are TRBV28 and TRBJ1-6; 9 nucleotides align to TRBD1. CDR3 length: 16 amino acids. V lost 3 bases to trimming and J lost 9 bases; unmatched junction nucleotides: 9. Germline V gene sequence: CDR1 MDHEN, CDR2 SYDVKM. For the CDR3, the DNA is TGTGCCAGCAGTTTTTTGCAGGACAGGGGTACTTCACCCCTCCACTTT. Translation: CASSFLQDRGTSPLHF.

The rearrangement joins TRBV7-9 to TRBJ2-5; TRBD1 matches 7 bases. In germline, CDR1 is SEHNR, CDR2 FQNEAQ (reference sequence). Trimming cost V 5 bases and J 0 bases; bases outside gene matches: 6. The length of the CDR3 is 15 residues. CDR3 in DNA: TGTGCCAGCAGCACCCGTGACAGGGACCAAGAGACCCAGTACTTC. Its protein is CASSTRDRDQETQYF.

This clone was found once. The CDR3 loop is CASSDSSGSGELFF. The CDR3 DNA is TGTGCCAGCAGTGACTCTAGCGGGAGCGGGGAGCTGTTTTTT. The rearrangement joins TRBV6-4 to TRBJ2-2; 9 bases fit TRBD2. With V trimmed by 0 bases and J by 7 bases, 0 bases remained unmatched. Germline CDR1 and CDR2: MRHNA and SNTAGT. The CDR3 runs to 14 residues.

V usage is TRBV12-2 and J usage is TRBJ2-7; the table's D call of TRBD1 was not tested on the DNA. TRBV12-2 is termed a pseudogene. The CDR3 is 21 amino acids. The CDR3 here is CASRFRDRHPPTSRVGYEQYF. As DNA, the CDR3 is TGTGCAAGTCGCTTCCGGGACAGACATCCCCCTACGAGCAGGGTGGGATACGAGCAGTACTTC.

The J gene is TRBJ2-7, the V gene TRBV28; TRBD1 agrees at 9 bases. With V trimmed by 5 bases and J by 2 bases, 7 bases remained unmatched. The CDR3 contains 15 residues. The germline gives CDR1 MDHEN, CDR2 SYDVKM. This CDR3 is CASSLIRTGAYEQYF. For the CDR3, the DNA is TGTGCCAGCAGTCTCATTAGGACAGGGGCCTACGAGCAGTACTTC.

The chain links TRBV2 to TRBJ1-6; no firm D call. V was clipped by 7 bases and J by 4 bases, with 11 bases between them. This CDR3 is 14 amino acids long. Germline V gene sequence: CDR1 SNHLY, CDR2 FYNNEI. The CDR3, as DNA: TGTGCCAGCATGCAACAGCTATATAATTCACCCCTCCACTTT. Protein product: CASMQQLYNSPLHF.

The chain carries TRBV6-1 and TRBJ2-5; a possible D gene is TRBD2 (7 bases). The CDR3 has 15 amino acids. The V gene's germline CDR1 is MNHNS and CDR2 SASEGT. Trimming cost V 6 bases and J 5 bases, with 19 bases left between them. Here the CDR3 DNA reads TGTGCCAGCAGGGGGGGGGCCAACAGAGGGGAGACCCAGTACTTC. It translates to CASRGGANRGETQYF.

V gene TRBV6-1 combines with J gene TRBJ2-3, with TRBD2 matching 7 bases. CDR1 is MNHNS, CDR2 SASEGT, per germline. The CDR3 is 15 amino acids. The junction had 11 bases not matched to a gene; V was cut back by 7 bases and J by 4 bases. The CDR3 protein is CASKLSGSPPDTQYF. The CDR3 region has the DNA TGTGCCAGCAAGCTTAGCGGGTCCCCGCCAGATACGCAGTATTTT.